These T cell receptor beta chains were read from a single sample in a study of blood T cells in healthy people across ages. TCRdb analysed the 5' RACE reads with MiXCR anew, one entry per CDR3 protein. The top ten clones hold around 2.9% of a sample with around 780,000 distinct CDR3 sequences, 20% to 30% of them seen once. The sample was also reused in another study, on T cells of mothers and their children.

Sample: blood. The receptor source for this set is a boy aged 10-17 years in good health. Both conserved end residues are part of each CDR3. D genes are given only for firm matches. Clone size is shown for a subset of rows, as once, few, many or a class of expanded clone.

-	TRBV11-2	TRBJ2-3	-	TGTGCCAGCAGCTTAGTGCCCGCAGATACGCAGTATTTT	CASSLVPADTQYF
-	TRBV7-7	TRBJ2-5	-	TGTGCTAGCAGCATAGGAACTGAAGGGACCCAGTACTTC	CASSIGTEGTQYF
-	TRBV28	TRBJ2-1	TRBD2	TGTGCCAGCAGTTTTGGGTCTAGCGGGGGGATCAATGAGCAGTTCTTC	CASSFGSSGGINEQFF
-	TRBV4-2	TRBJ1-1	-	TGTGCCAGCAGCCAGGGGGTTGAAGCTTTCTTT	CASSQGVEAFF
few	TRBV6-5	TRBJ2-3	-	TGTGCCAGTTCTACAACTAGTAGCACAGATACGCAGTATTTT	CASSTTSSTDTQYF
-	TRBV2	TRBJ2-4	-	TGTGCCAGGATGGGCAGGGGAAAAAACATTCAGTACTTC	CARMGRGKNIQYF
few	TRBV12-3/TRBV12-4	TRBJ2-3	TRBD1	TGTGCCAGCAGACCTGACAGGGGAGATACGCAGTATTTT	CASRPDRGDTQYF
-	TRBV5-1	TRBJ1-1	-	TGCGCCAGCAGCTTGGCCGAGGGGCTTGAAGCTTTCTTT	CASSLAEGLEAFF
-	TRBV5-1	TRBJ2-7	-	TGCGCCAGCAGCTTGATCCTGGGGCACGAGCAGTACTTC	CASSLILGHEQYF
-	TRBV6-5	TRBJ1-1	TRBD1	TGTGCCAGCAGTCAGAGACAGGGGCAAACAGCTTTCTTT	CASSQRQGQTAFF
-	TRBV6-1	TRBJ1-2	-	TGTGCCAGCGGAATTACGGAGGCTAAAGGCTATGGCTACACCTTC	CASGITEAKGYGYTF
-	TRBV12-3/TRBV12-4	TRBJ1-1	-	TGTGCCAGCCGCCCATACGGCAACACTGAAGCTTTCTTT	CASRPYGNTEAFF
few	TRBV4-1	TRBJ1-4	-	TGCGCCAGCAGCCAAGGGGTAGGAGCAACTAATGAAAAGCTGTTTTTT	CASSQGVGATNEKLFF
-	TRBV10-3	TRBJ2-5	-	TGTGCCATCAGTGAGTCGAGCACGACAGAGCAAGAGACCCAGTACTTC	CAISESSTTEQETQYF
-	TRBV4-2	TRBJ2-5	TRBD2	TGTGCCAGCAGCCAAGATGCGGACCCTAGCGGGGGGGCCCCAGAGACCCAGTACTTC	CASSQDADPSGGAPETQYF
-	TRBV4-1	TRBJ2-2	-	TGCGCCAGCAGCCAGGCCCTGGGAGGAACCGGGGAGCTGTTTTTT	CASSQALGGTGELFF
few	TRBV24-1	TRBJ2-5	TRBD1	TGTGCCACCAGTGATTATTCGGGACAGTTAGAAGAGACCCAGTACTTC	CATSDYSGQLEETQYF
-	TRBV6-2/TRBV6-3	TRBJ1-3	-	TGTGCCAGCAGTTACCGGGAGATCTCCGGTGGAAACACCATATATTTT	CASSYREISGGNTIYF
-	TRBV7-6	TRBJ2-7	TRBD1	TGTGCCAGCAGCTCTCAACAGGGGGTAAGCTACGAGCAGTACTTC	CASSSQQGVSYEQYF
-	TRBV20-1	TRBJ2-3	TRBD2	TGCAGTGCTAGAGTTAGCGGGGGCACAGATACGCAGTATTTT	CSARVSGGTDTQYF
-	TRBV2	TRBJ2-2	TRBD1	TGTGCCAGCAGTCGAGACAGGGGATCCGGGGAGCTGTTTTTT	CASSRDRGSGELFF
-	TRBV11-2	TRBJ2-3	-	TGTGCCAGCAGCCCTAGAAGGGATTCTAGCGAAGATACGCAGTATTTT	CASSPRRDSSEDTQYF
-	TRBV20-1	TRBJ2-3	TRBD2	TGCAGTGCTAGGGCCCGGGGGGGCATCACAGATACGCAGTATTTT	CSARARGGITDTQYF
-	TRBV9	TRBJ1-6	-	TGTGCCAGCAGCGAAAGCTCCTATAATTCACCCCTCCACTTT	CASSESSYNSPLHF
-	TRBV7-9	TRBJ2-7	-	TGTGCCAGCAGCTCGTTCGACAGAACCAGTTACGAGCAGTACTTC	CASSSFDRTSYEQYF
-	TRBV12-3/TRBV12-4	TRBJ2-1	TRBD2	TGTGCCAGCAGGCGAAGCGGGGGTGACAATGAGCAGTTCTTC	CASRRSGGDNEQFF
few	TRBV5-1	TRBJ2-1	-	TGCGCCAGCGGGATAGCGTGGGGCAATGAGCAGTTCTTC	CASGIAWGNEQFF
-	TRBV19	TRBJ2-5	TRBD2	TGTGCCAGTAGCCTCATTAGCGGGGGGTACCAAGAGACCCAGTACTTC	CASSLISGGYQETQYF
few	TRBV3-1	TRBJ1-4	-	TGTGCCAGCAGCCAACCGGGTTTTAATGAAAAACTGTTTTTT	CASSQPGFNEKLFF
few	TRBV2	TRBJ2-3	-	TGTGCCAGCAGTGTGGAAAGGGACGCGCAGTATTTT	CASSVERDAQYF
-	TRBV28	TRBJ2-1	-	TGTGCCAGCAGATCGACAGTGAGCTCCTACAATGAGCAGTTCTTC	CASRSTVSSYNEQFF
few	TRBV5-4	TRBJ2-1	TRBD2	TGTGCCAGCAGCCAGCTAGCGGGAAGCCAGAATGAGCAGTTCTTC	CASSQLAGSQNEQFF
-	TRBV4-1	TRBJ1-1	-	TGCGCCAGCAGCCAAGAAGGGCAGGAGAACACTGAAGCTTTCTTT	CASSQEGQENTEAFF
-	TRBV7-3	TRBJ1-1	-	TGTGCCAGCAGCTTGACAGGAACCAACACTGAAGCTTTCTTT	CASSLTGTNTEAFF
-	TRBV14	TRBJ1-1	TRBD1	TGTGCCAGCAGCCAAGCGGGACAGCTAAACACTGAAGCTTTCTTT	CASSQAGQLNTEAFF
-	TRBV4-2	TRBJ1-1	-	TGTGCCAGCAGCCAAGATGGGACATACACTGAAGCTTTCTTT	CASSQDGTYTEAFF
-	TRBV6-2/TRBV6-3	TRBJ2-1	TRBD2	TGTGCCAGCACCCCTAGCGGTTCCTACAATGAGCAGTTCTTC	CASTPSGSYNEQFF
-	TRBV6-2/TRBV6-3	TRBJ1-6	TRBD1	TGTGCCAGCAGGAGGACCGACAGGGCCTACTCACCCCTCCACTTT	CASRRTDRAYSPLHF
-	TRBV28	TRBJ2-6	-	TGTGCCAGCAGTTTATTGTTCCCTGGGGCTGGGGCCAACGTCCTGACTTTC	CASSLLFPGAGANVLTF
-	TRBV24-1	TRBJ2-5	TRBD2	TGTGCCACCAGTGACGGGACTAGCGGGTCCCTACAAGAGACCCAGTACTTC	CATSDGTSGSLQETQYF
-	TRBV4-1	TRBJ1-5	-	TGCGCCAGCAGCCAAGAAAGGAAAAATCAGCCCCAGCATTTT	CASSQERKNQPQHF
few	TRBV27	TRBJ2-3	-	TGTGCCAGCAGTCTTTTAGGGGGGACCACAGATACGCAGTATTTT	CASSLLGGTTDTQYF
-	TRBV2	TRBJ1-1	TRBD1	TGTGTCGGCCACCCCCGGGACAGGAACACTGAAGCTTTCTTT	CVGHPRDRNTEAFF
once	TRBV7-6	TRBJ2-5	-	TGTGCCAGCAGCTTGTCGGGATCAATGGAGACCCAGTACTTC	CASSLSGSMETQYF
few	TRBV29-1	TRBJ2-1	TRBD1	TGCAGCGTTTTAGGACAGGGGCCCTCGTACAATGAGCAGTTCTTC	CSVLGQGPSYNEQFF